This T cell receptor beta chain was retrieved from a study of Graves' ophthalmopathy and Graves' hyperthyroidism. The CDR3 loop spans 15 amino acids. Per germline, CDR1 MDHEN and CDR2 SYDVKM. Trimming stripped 2 bases from V and 6 bases from J, with 16 bases between. This clonotype was observed a few times. Antigen: not known. Study-wide results and caveats: Ophthalmopathy progression prediction by the model yielded a sensitivity of approximately 70% and a specificity of 72.22%.

RNA transcripts served as template for amplifying TCR beta CDR3 sequences. In the first round, RT-PCR was carried out with HTBI primers, and a multiplex PCR formed the second round. TCRdb re-called the multiplex PCR reads through MiXCR, storing one row per CDR3 protein. The sample includes some 170,000 distinct CDR3 sequences, 39% of them seen just once. Sequencing was done on a sample of peripheral blood. This receptor was taken from a man aged 30 to 45 with Graves' ophthalmopathy. The chain employs TRBV28 and TRBJ1-1; D unclear. CDR3 protein: CASSLIAQLDAEAFF. The DNA of the CDR3 is TGTGCCAGCAGTTTAATCGCTCAGTTAGACGCTGAAGCTTTCTTT.